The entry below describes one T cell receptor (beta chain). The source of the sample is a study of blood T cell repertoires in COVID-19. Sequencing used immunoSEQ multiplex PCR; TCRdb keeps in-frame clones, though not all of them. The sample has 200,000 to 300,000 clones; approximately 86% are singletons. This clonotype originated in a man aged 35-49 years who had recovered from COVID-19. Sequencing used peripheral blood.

This CDR3 is CASSLAAGNTEAFF. CDR3 sequence (DNA): TGCGCCAGCAGCTTGGCCGCAGGGAACACTGAAGCTTTCTTT. The chain combines TRBV5-1 with TRBJ1-1; D remains unclear. V shed 0 bases and J shed 1 base, with 7 bases lying between them. The CDR3 contains 14 residues. Germline V lookup: CDR1 SGHRS, CDR2 YFSETQ. The entire variable domain, with the rest obtained from reference TRBV5-1 and TRBJ1-1, is as follows: KAGVTQTPRYLIKTRGQQVTLSCSPISGHRSVSWYQQTPGQGLQFLFEYFSETQRNKGNFPGRFSGRQFSNSRSEMNVSTLELGDSALYLCASSLAAGNTEAFFGQGTRLTVV.